The 8 T cell receptor beta chains given below trace back to one sample, sequenced in a study of shared clonotypes between healthy human individuals. This table comes from immunoSEQ multiplex PCR, and its TCRdb copy is limited to in-frame clones, with some not included. The sample lists about 2.4 million clones, approximately 93% occurring once. The source material was naive CD4+ T cells from PBMCs. The subset was: CD45RA+ positively selected. These receptors all stem from a man between 18 and 35 years old in good health. Some clones in this sample may be carry-over from other donors' samples.

This rearrangement joins TRBV7-9 to TRBJ2-5; TRBD2 aligns across 7 bases. Germline CDR1 SEHNR, CDR2 FQNEAQ (reference sequence). The CDR3 is 15 amino acids. Losses at the gene ends were 3 bases for V and 2 bases for J; bases not matched to a gene: 6. CDR3 DNA sequence: TGTGCCAGCAGCTTCTGGGCTAGCGGACAAGAGACCCAGTACTTC. Protein: CASSFWASGQETQYF.

In DNA, the CDR3 is TGTGCCAGCAGTTCGAAGGGACTAGCTGTCAATGAGCAGTTCTTC. Amino acid sequence: CASSSKGLAVNEQFF. J is TRBJ2-1 and V is TRBV27, with TRBD2 matching 9 bases. Germline V gives CDR1 MNHEY, CDR2 SMNVEV (reference sequence). After removal of 4 bases from V and 6 bases from J, the junction contained 7 bases not matched to a gene. The CDR3 loop spans 15 amino acids.

V and J are TRBV15 and TRBJ2-7; D is perhaps TRBD1 (5 bases). CDR1 is LNHNV, CDR2 YYDKDF, per germline (reference sequence). The V end was cut by 0 bases, the J end by 2 bases, with 11 bases between. CDR3 length: 15 amino acids. CDR3 sequence: CATSRDLQGTYEQYF. The CDR3 nucleotides are TGTGCCACCAGCAGAGATTTGCAGGGAACCTACGAGCAGTACTTC.

This chain links TRBV7-3 with TRBJ2-2, with D unclear. This CDR3 has 14 amino acids. Germline CDR1 and CDR2: SGHTA and FQGTGA. Trimming left V 5 bases short and J 1 base short, with 8 bases between. This CDR3 is CASSLKGNTGELFF. The CDR3 bases are TGTGCCAGCAGCCTTAAGGGGAACACCGGGGAGCTGTTTTTT.

DNA of the CDR3: TGTGCCAGCACCACAGACAATTACAGGACCTATGGCTACACCTTC. This translates into CASTTDNYRTYGYTF. The V call is TRBV28, the J call TRBJ1-2; tentative D call: TRBD1 (5 bases). The CDR3 has 15 amino acids. The V gene's germline CDR1 is MDHEN and CDR2 SYDVKM. The V end was cut by 7 bases, the J end by 4 bases, with 19 bases between.

J is TRBJ2-7 and V is TRBV30; D is tentatively TRBD1 or TRBD2 (5 bases each). The V gene's germline CDR1 is GTSNPN and CDR2 SVGIG (reference sequence). The V and J ends lost 4 bases and 3 bases respectively, with 13 bases between them. CDR3 length: 13 residues. CDR3 sequence: CAWTPGQGYEQYF. In nucleotides, the CDR3 is TGTGCCTGGACCCCGGGGCAGGGCTACGAGCAGTACTTC.

In this sample, this clone turned up a few times. This same CDR3 is encoded by further DNA sequences in the sample. The rearrangement joins TRBV7-9 to TRBJ1-2; the D is unclear. Between the trimmed V and J ends, which lost 1 base and 6 bases, there was a span of 6 bases. The CDR3 is 12 amino acids. Germline CDR1 reads SEHNR; CDR2 reads FQNEAQ (reference sequence). DNA for the CDR3: TGTGCCAGCAGCTTAGAAGGACATGGCTACACCTTC. It translates to CASSLEGHGYTF.

The chain recombines TRBV15 with TRBJ2-2; TRBD2 is a possible D gene (6 bases). The germline CDR1 and CDR2 sequences are LNHNV and YYDKDF (reference sequence). There are 18 residues in the CDR3. Trimming took off 5 bases at V and 1 base at J, with 20 bases between the two ends. In nucleotides, the CDR3 is TGTGCCACCAGCCCCCCCGGGCGGGAAGACATGAACACCGGGGAGCTGTTTTTT. Translated, it gives CATSPPGREDMNTGELFF.